This T cell receptor beta chain appears in the sequencing data of a study of T cell responses to AZD1222 COVID-19 vaccine. Trimming took off 2 bases at V and 0 bases at J, with 12 bases between the two ends. The CDR3 sequence is 16 residues long. From germline, CDR1 is SGHRS and CDR2 YFSETQ. Concerning this clone itself: Its antigen is undetermined.

Second doses at about 4 or about 12 weeks were pooled. Clones were read by immunoSEQ multiplex PCR, and TCRdb kept only the in-frame ones, dropping some. The sample lists about 140,000 clones, approximately 90% seen once, with 1% to 1.5% in the top ten. Study-wide findings and caveats: Just a handful of AZD1222 recipients were seropositive at baseline.

This clonotype was sampled from an adult who received the AZD1222 COVID-19 vaccine. V and J are TRBV5-1 and TRBJ1-3; D is possibly TRBD1 (5 bases). This material consisted of peripheral blood, taken 28 days after the second AZD1222 dose. CDR3 loop: CASSFDGGYSGNTIYF. For the CDR3, the DNA is TGCGCCAGCAGCTTCGACGGGGGGTACTCTGGAAACACCATATATTTT. The entire variable domain, with the rest obtained from reference TRBV5-1 and TRBJ1-3, is as follows: KAGVTQTPRYLIKTRGQQVTLSCSPISGHRSVSWYQQTPGQGLQFLFEYFSETQRNKGNFPGRFSGRQFSNSRSEMNVSTLELGDSALYLCASSFDGGYSGNTIYFGEGSWLTVV.